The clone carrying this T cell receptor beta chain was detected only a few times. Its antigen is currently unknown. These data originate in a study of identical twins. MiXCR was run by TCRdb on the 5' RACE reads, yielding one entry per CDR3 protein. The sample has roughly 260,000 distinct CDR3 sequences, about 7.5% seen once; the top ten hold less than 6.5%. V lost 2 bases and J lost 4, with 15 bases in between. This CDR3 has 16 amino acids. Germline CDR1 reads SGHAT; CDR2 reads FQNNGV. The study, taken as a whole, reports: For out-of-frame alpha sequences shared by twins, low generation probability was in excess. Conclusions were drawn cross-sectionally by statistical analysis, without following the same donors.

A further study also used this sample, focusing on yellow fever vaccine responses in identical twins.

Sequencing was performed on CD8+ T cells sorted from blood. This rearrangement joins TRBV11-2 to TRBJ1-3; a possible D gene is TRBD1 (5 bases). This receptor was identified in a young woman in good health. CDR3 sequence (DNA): TGTGCCAGCAGCTTAATCCGGACAAACTTCGGAAACACCATATATTTT. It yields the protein CASSLIRTNFGNTIYF.